This T cell receptor beta chain was found in a study of T cell clones after liver transplantation. Study context: At least one year of complete immunosuppression withdrawal without enzymes over twice normal defined tolerance.

TCRdb's table, derived via immunoSEQ multiplex PCR, lists solely in-frame clones and lacks some. The table records tens of thousands of clones, roughly three quarters of them present only once. Unstimulated PBMCs were sorted into CD3+CD4+ and CD3+CD8+ populations. Per germline, CDR1 MDHEN and CDR2 SYDVKM. Germline trimming cut 6 bases from V and 4 bases from J; bases unmatched to any gene: 9. The CDR3 loop spans 15 amino acids. The origin of this receptor is a human patient who received a liver transplant. Some of the T cells may derive from the graft donor. The sequenced sample was CD4+ T cells from blood, obtained at the 22-month timepoint. This sequence joins TRBV28 and TRBJ1-2, with 9 bases lining up with TRBD1. This CDR3 reads CASRQPGQGTYGYTF. For the CDR3, the DNA is TGTGCCAGCAGGCAGCCGGGACAGGGAACCTATGGCTACACCTTC.